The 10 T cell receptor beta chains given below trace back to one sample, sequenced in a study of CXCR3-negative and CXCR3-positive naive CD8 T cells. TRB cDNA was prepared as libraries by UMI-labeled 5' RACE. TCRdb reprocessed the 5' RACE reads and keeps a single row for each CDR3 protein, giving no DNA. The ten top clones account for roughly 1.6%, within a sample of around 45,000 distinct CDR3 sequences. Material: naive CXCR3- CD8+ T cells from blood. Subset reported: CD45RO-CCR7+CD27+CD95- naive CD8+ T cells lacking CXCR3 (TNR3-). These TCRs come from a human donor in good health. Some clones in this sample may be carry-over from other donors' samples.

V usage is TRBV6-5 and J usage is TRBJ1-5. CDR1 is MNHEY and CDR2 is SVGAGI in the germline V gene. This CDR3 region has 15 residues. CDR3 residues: CASSPTLGINQPQHF.

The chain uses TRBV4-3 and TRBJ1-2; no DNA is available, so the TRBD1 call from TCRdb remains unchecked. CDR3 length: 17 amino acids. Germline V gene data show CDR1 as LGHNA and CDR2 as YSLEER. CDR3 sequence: CASSQDREDRGAYGYTF.

This chain's CDR3 is CASSLSGRNTEAFF. The chain joins TRBV7-2 to TRBJ1-1. From germline, CDR1 is SGHTA and CDR2 FQGNSA. The CDR3 has 14 residues.

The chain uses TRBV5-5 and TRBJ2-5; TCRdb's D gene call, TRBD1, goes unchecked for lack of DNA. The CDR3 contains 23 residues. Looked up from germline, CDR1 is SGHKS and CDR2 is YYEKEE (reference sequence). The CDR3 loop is CASSPQSGTGGWLAGSRQETQYF.

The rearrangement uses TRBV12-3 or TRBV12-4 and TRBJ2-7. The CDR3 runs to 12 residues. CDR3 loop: CASSFKVDEQYF.

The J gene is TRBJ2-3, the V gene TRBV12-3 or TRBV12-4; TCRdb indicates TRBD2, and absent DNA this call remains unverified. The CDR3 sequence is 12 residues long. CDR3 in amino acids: CASSLGGDTQYF.

Here the CDR3 reads CASSGTGRELFF. The chain couples TRBV7-8 to TRBJ2-2; absent DNA, TCRdb's TRBD1 call cannot be checked. The germline gives CDR1 SGHVS, CDR2 FQNEAQ. This CDR3 contains 12 residues.

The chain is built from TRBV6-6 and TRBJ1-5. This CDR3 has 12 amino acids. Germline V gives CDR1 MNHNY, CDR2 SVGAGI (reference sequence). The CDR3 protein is CASSPSIQPQHF.

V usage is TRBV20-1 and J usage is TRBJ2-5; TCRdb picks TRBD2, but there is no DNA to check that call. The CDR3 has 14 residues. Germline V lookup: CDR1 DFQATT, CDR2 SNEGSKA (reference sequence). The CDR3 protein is CSAHSGGREETQYF.

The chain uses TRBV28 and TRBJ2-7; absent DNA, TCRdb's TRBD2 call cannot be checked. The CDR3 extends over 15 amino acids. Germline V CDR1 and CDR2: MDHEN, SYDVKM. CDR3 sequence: CASSPTSPGPYEQYF.